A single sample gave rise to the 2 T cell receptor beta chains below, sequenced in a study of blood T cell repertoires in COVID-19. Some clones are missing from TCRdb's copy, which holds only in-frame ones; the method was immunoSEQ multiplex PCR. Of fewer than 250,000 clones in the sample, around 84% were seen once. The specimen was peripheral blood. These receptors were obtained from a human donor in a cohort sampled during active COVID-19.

This chain's CDR3 is CASSLRTGNSYEQYF. In nucleotides, the CDR3 is TGTGCCAGCAGTCTCCGGACAGGGAACTCCTACGAGCAGTACTTC. The V gene is TRBV27, the J gene TRBJ2-7, with 8 bases fitting TRBD1. V trimming: 5 bases; J trimming: 0 bases; junction bases outside the gene matches: 6. From germline, CDR1 is MNHEY and CDR2 SMNVEV (reference sequence). The CDR3 is 15 amino acids.

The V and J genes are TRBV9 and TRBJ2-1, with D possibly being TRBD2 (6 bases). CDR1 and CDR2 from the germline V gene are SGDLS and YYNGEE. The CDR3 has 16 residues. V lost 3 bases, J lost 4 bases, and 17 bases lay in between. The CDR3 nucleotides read TGTGCCAGCAGCGGAGGGACTCCCCCCCTATACAATGAGCAGTTCTTC. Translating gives CASSGGTPPLYNEQFF.